Following are 25 T cell receptor beta chains from one sample sequenced in a study of blood T cell repertoires in COVID-19. Profiling relied on immunoSEQ multiplex PCR, and the TCRdb table lists in-frame clones only, not all of them. The data contain more than 55,000 clones, 79% of them singletons. Source material: peripheral blood. The receptor source for this set is a human donor in a cohort sampled during active COVID-19.

This clone is categorized as medium-sized (0.01 to 0.1%). The rearrangement uses TRBV13 and TRBJ2-7, with 9 bases matching TRBD1. This CDR3 comprises 14 residues. V shed 5 bases and J 3 bases; nucleotides not matched to a gene: 5. The germline gives CDR1 PRHDT, CDR2 FYEKMQ (reference sequence). The CDR3 here is CASSPGQGFYEQYF. The CDR3 bases are TGTGCCAGCAGCCCGGGACAGGGCTTCTACGAGCAGTACTTC.

V and J are TRBV21-1 and TRBJ1-2; the table's TRBD1 call for D was not verified on the DNA. TRBV21-1 is a documented pseudogene. This CDR3 is built from 16 residues. The CDR3, as DNA: TGTGCCAGCAGCTCACCCTGGACAGGGAGGACCTATGGCTACACCTTC. It specifies CASSSPWTGRTYGYTF.

This chain connects TRBV3-1 (or the pseudogene TRBV3-2) to TRBJ1-3; 11 nucleotides line up with TRBD1. CDR1 LGHDT and CDR2 YNNKEL come from the germline V gene (reference sequence). J was trimmed by 7 bases and V by 1 base; bases with no gene match: 6. CDR3 length equals 16 residues. The CDR3 DNA is TGTGCCAGCAGCCAAGGTACCGGGACAGGGGGTAACACCATATATTTT. Translation gives CASSQGTGTGGNTIYF.

In this sample, this clone turned up many times. The CDR3 here is CASSQGQQNTEAFF. The CDR3 nucleotides read TGTGCCAGCAGCCAAGGACAACAGAACACTGAAGCTTTCTTT. The chain carries TRBV7-3 and TRBJ1-1; D possibly corresponds to TRBD1 (5 bases). Deletions cut 5 bases from V and 1 base from J, with 11 bases between. The germline V gene has CDR1 SGHTA and CDR2 FQGTGA. The CDR3 is made up of 14 amino acids.

The chain carries TRBV4-3 and TRBJ1-2; D unclear. Germline V lookup: CDR1 LGHNA, CDR2 YSLEER. Trimming pared 2 bases from V and 7 bases from J, leaving 17 bases between. The CDR3 has 15 residues. The CDR3 loop reads CASSQKLDTAFGYTF. The CDR3 bases are TGCGCCAGCAGCCAAAAACTCGACACTGCCTTTGGCTACACCTTC.

This chain joins TRBV2 and TRBJ2-7; a possible D gene is TRBD2 (6 bases). In germline, CDR1 is SNHLY, CDR2 FYNNEI. V was clipped by 7 bases and J by 0 bases, with 13 bases between them. The CDR3 totals 14 residues. The CDR3 region is CASKDSGASYEQYF. In DNA, the CDR3 is TGTGCCAGCAAGGATAGCGGAGCCTCCTACGAGCAGTACTTC. The full variable domain, its missing parts supplied by reference TRBV2 and TRBJ2-7, is EPEVTQTPSHQVTQMGQEVILRCVPISNHLYFYWYRQILGQKVEFLVSFYNNEISEKSEIFDDQFSVERPDGSNFTLKIRSTKLEDSAMYFCASKDSGASYEQYFGPGTRLTVT.

The chain recombines TRBV11-3 with TRBJ2-1, with TRBD1 matching over 7 bases. The CDR3 is 14 amino acids. Germline assignment: CDR1 SGHNT and CDR2 YENEEA. V trimming: 6 bases; J trimming: 7 bases; junction bases outside the gene matches: 9. DNA for the CDR3: TGTGCCAGCAGTCTCCAGGGGGTGGGGAATGAGCAGTTCTTC. It encodes CASSLQGVGNEQFF.

V is TRBV4-3 and J is TRBJ1-1; D call uncertain. CDR1 is LGHNA and CDR2 is YSLEER in the germline V gene. Trimming took 0 bases from V and 5 from J, leaving 7 bases between them. This CDR3 contains 13 residues. CDR3 in DNA: TGCGCCAGCAGCCAAGATCCGGGGACTGAAGCTTTCTTT. It yields the protein CASSQDPGTEAFF.

This clone appeared a single time. This rearrangement joins TRBV28 to TRBJ2-4, with 11 bases lining up with TRBD2. The CDR3 runs 19 residues. The V gene's germline CDR1 is MDHEN and CDR2 SYDVKM. After removal of 4 bases from V and 6 bases from J, the junction contained 17 bases not matched to a gene. CDR3 sequence reads: CASSYIAGGTRGTRNIQYF. CDR3 nucleotide sequence: TGTGCCAGCAGTTACATAGCGGGAGGGACCCGTGGCACGAGAAACATTCAGTACTTC.

This chain connects TRBV3-1 (or the pseudogene TRBV3-2) to TRBJ1-1, with TRBD1 matching 8 bases. V was clipped by 1 base and J by 9 bases; unmatched bases: 4. The CDR3 length is 13 residues. Germline CDR1 is LGHDT and CDR2 is YNNKEL (reference sequence). The CDR3 reads CASSQGQGTKAFF. CDR3 in DNA: TGTGCCAGCAGCCAAGGACAGGGGACTAAAGCTTTCTTT.

This clone has more than one count but fewer than ten. The rearrangement uses TRBV7-2 and TRBJ1-2; TRBD1 might be the D (6 bases). The germline CDR1 and CDR2 sequences are SGHTA and FQGNSA. The ends were cut back, 5 bases at V and 4 bases at J, with 14 bases in the middle. The CDR3 length is 14 residues. The CDR3 DNA follows: TGTGCCAGCAGCCATCTACCCAGGGGCTATGGCTACACCTTC. Translating it yields CASSHLPRGYGYTF.

In this sample, this clone turned up once. This chain links TRBV6-2 or TRBV6-3 with TRBJ2-7; 8 bases map to TRBD2. Looked up from germline, CDR1 is MNHEY and CDR2 is SVGEGT. The ends lost 5 bases at V and 4 bases at J; junction bases unmatched: 4. The CDR3 is 13 residues long. The CDR3 here is CASSRGRLYEQYF. The CDR3 coding sequence is TGTGCCAGCAGTCGCGGGAGGCTATACGAGCAGTACTTC.

The chain recombines TRBV19 with TRBJ2-3, with D possibly matching TRBD2 (5 bases). Germline V lookup: CDR1 LNHDA, CDR2 SQIVND (reference sequence). The germline V and J ends were trimmed by 6 bases and 5 bases, with 9 bases remaining between them. This CDR3 spans 12 amino acids. CDR3 bases: TGTGCCAGTAGAAGTGCGGGAGATACGCAGTATTTT. Its protein product is CASRSAGDTQYF.

The rearrangement uses TRBV19 and TRBJ1-6; 9 nucleotides align to TRBD1. Trimming removed 7 bases from V and 9 bases from J; junction bases left unmatched: 10. CDR1 is LNHDA and CDR2 is SQIVND in the germline V gene (reference sequence). The CDR3 length is 15 residues. The CDR3 nucleotides read TGTGCCAGTACCCCCGCGGGGACAGGGCTTTCACCCCTCCACTTT. This encodes CASTPAGTGLSPLHF.

The chain combines TRBV11-2 with TRBJ2-3, with TRBD2 matching 7 bases. The CDR3 is 15 residues long. With 1 base clipped from V and 4 bases from J, the junction kept 5 bases outside the gene matches. Per germline, CDR1 SGHAT and CDR2 FQNNGV. CDR3: CASSLVGGSSDTQYF. DNA of the CDR3: TGTGCCAGCAGCTTAGTTGGCGGGAGTTCAGATACGCAGTATTTT.

In this sample, this clone turned up a few times. The chain recombines TRBV12-3 or TRBV12-4 with TRBJ2-7; 10 nucleotides line up with TRBD1. This CDR3 has 13 amino acids. J was trimmed by 4 bases and V by 6 bases; bases with no gene match: 3. The DNA of the CDR3 is TGTGCCAGCAGGATGGGACAGGGGTACGAGCAGTACTTC. It specifies CASRMGQGYEQYF.

The rearrangement links TRBV4-1 to TRBJ2-3, with TRBD2 matching over 11 bases. V lost 3 bases to trimming and J lost 0 bases; unmatched junction nucleotides: 5. Germline values: CDR1 MGHRA, CDR2 YSYEKL. This CDR3 is built from 17 residues. CDR3 residues: CASSHGTSGTSTDTQYF. DNA for the CDR3: TGCGCCAGCAGCCATGGGACTAGCGGAACTAGCACAGATACGCAGTATTTT.

The rearrangement joins TRBV5-1 to TRBJ1-2; TRBD1 aligns across 8 bases. Germline loops: CDR1 SGHRS, CDR2 YFSETQ. After removal of 4 bases from V and 8 bases from J, the junction contained 10 bases not matched to a gene. The CDR3 is 14 amino acids. In DNA, the CDR3 is TGCGCCAGCAGCGGGTCGGACAGGGTTCAAGGCTACACCTTC. It specifies CASSGSDRVQGYTF.

CDR3 loop: CASSPQRGYGGTEAFF. DNA of the CDR3: TGTGCCAGCAGCCCACAGCGGGGATACGGTGGCACTGAAGCTTTCTTT. The chain links TRBV7-9 to TRBJ1-1; D uncertain. The V gene lost 5 bases and the J gene lost 4 bases, with 20 bases spanning the gap. This CDR3 contains 16 residues. Germline lookup yields CDR1 SEHNR and CDR2 FQNEAQ (reference sequence).

The J gene is TRBJ1-4, the V gene TRBV5-1; 9 bases line up with TRBD1. Germline lookup yields CDR1 SGHRS and CDR2 YFSETQ. The V segment lost 5 bases and the J segment 8 bases; nucleotides outside the gene matches: 7. The CDR3 has 14 amino acids. The CDR3 DNA reads TGCGCCAGCAGAACAGGGGGCGCGGAAGAAAAACTGTTTTTT. Translation gives CASRTGGAEEKLFF.

V is TRBV7-2 and J is TRBJ2-1; no clear D gene. The CDR3 extends over 15 amino acids. CDR1 and CDR2 (germline): SGHTA, FQGNSA. V lost 5 bases to trimming and J lost 7 bases, with 18 bases between them. The CDR3 nucleotides read TGTGCCAGCAGCCCACCCCTTCTAAGAGGAAATGAGCAGTTCTTC. Translating gives CASSPPLLRGNEQFF.

This chain uses TRBV11-2 with TRBJ2-3, with D possibly being TRBD2 (5 bases). The CDR3 length is 13 residues. Germline V lookup: CDR1 SGHAT, CDR2 FQNNGV. V lost 3 bases to trimming and J lost 5 bases, with 9 bases between them. The CDR3 spells CASSLFRGDTQYF. The CDR3 DNA sequence: TGTGCCAGCAGCTTGTTTCGGGGAGATACGCAGTATTTT.

The gene calls are TRBV28 and TRBJ2-1; the D gene is possibly TRBD2 (5 bases). The CDR3 contains 15 residues. Looked up from germline, CDR1 is MDHEN and CDR2 is SYDVKM. Trimming took off 3 bases at V and 5 bases at J, with 14 bases between the two ends. In DNA form, the CDR3 reads TGTGCCAGCAGTTTGTCCGGGAATCTTAACAATGAGCAGTTCTTC. Protein sequence: CASSLSGNLNNEQFF. The full variable domain, with the rest looked up from reference TRBV28 and TRBJ2-1, is DVKVTQSSRYLVKRTGEKVFLECVQDMDHENMFWYRQDPGLGLRLIYFSYDVKMKEKGDIPEGYSVSREKKERFSLILESASTNQTSMYLCASSLSGNLNNEQFFGPGTRLTVL.

The chain links TRBV5-5 to TRBJ2-1, with D perhaps matching TRBD2 (6 bases). This CDR3 is 15 amino acids long. V lost 3 bases and J 3 bases, leaving 13 bases between the germline ends. Per the germline V gene, CDR1 is SGHKS and CDR2 is YYEKEE (reference sequence). The CDR3: CASSSTPGLYNEQFF. The CDR3 nucleotides read TGTGCCAGCAGCTCAACTCCGGGACTCTACAATGAGCAGTTCTTC. Drawing the rest from reference TRBV5-5 and TRBJ2-1, the complete variable domain is DAGVTQSPTHLIKTRGQQVTLRCSPISGHKSVSWYQQVLGQGPQFIFQYYEKEERGRGNFPDRFSARQFPNYSSELNVNALLLGDSALYLCASSSTPGLYNEQFFGPGTRLTVL.

The J gene is TRBJ2-7, the V gene TRBV5-1, with TRBD1 matching over 10 bases. Germline V gene sequence: CDR1 SGHRS, CDR2 YFSETQ. Trimming took 3 bases from V and 2 from J; bases not matched to a gene: 8. The CDR3 is 16 amino acids. This CDR3 reads CASSWAGTGATYEQYF. The CDR3 bases are TGCGCCAGCAGCTGGGCCGGGACAGGGGCCACCTACGAGCAGTACTTC.